What follows describes a single T cell receptor (beta chain). Germline loops: CDR1 SGHTA, CDR2 FQGNSA. CDR3 size: 17 residues. The V end lost 2 bases, the J end lost 5 bases, and 21 bases lay between the germline ends. The sample belongs to a study of blood T cell repertoires in COVID-19. Libraries were prepared by immunoSEQ multiplex PCR; TCRdb keeps only in-frame clonotypes and omits some of them. The repertoire holds more than 70,000 clones, with over 70% as singletons. This clonotype originated in a man aged 45 to 65 with active COVID-19. The sample consisted of peripheral blood. The rearrangement uses TRBV7-2 and TRBJ1-1; D perhaps matches TRBD1 (6 bases). DNA for the CDR3: TGTGCCAGCAGCTTAAATCCCCCGGGTCAGGGGAGTACTGAAGCTTTCTTT. Its protein is CASSLNPPGQGSTEAFF. The full variable domain, its missing parts supplied by reference TRBV7-2 and TRBJ1-1, is GAGVSQSPSNKVTEKGKDVELRCDPISGHTALYWYRQSLGQGLEFLIYFQGNSAPDKSGLPSDRFSAERTGGSVSTLTIQRTQQEDSAVYLCASSLNPPGQGSTEAFFGQGTRLTVV.